Reported below is one T cell receptor (beta chain). This specimen comes from a study of PD-L1 blockade in urothelial cancer. Study-level background: The median number of T cells present in blood samples was fewer than 150,000.

Measured with immunoSEQ multiplex PCR; TCRdb has only the in-frame clones, and not every one. The sample lists roughly 130,000 clones; approximately 84% were seen once. Trimming cost V 3 bases and J 2 bases, with 15 bases left between them. The V gene's germline CDR1 is KGHSH and CDR2 LQKENI. The CDR3 is 16 residues long. Time point meaning: pretreatment peripheral blood. The chain uses TRBV18 and TRBJ2-3, with D possibly TRBD2 on 5 matching bases. This receptor was obtained from a man aged 45 to 65 with urothelial cancer. The sample here was PBMCs, taken around atezolizumab (anti-PD-L1) treatment. The DNA for the CDR3 is TGTGCCAGCTCACCGGCCTCTAGCTCTACCACAGATACGCAGTATTTT. Its protein product is CASSPASSSTTDTQYF.